The T cell receptor (beta chain) described here comes from a study of blood T cells in healthy people across ages. General study results and limits: A roughly linear fall in TCR beta diversity per million T cells was seen with increasing age.

A second about 6 to 11 cycle PCR used barcoded and J-beta primers. A minimum of 2.5 million CDR3-containing paired-end reads was obtained for each sample. TCRdb used MiXCR to reprocess the 5' RACE reads, holding one entry per CDR3 protein. The data hold 850,000 to 1,100,000 distinct CDR3 sequences, with more than 30% observed a single time. V lost 7 bases and J 0 bases, leaving 12 bases between the germline ends. From germline, CDR1 is MNHNY and CDR2 SVGAGI (reference sequence). The CDR3 totals 15 residues. Remarks on this clonotype: The antigen remains undetermined.

This TCR came from a man younger than 35 in good health. Sequenced input: blood. The chain couples TRBV6-6 to TRBJ2-2; TRBD2 might be the D (6 bases). Here the CDR3 reads CASTSGGSNTGELFF. As DNA, the CDR3 is TGTGCCAGCACTTCCGGAGGGTCGAACACCGGGGAGCTGTTTTTT.